This TCR beta chain was profiled in a study of T cell repertoires in cytomegalovirus infection. Across the whole study: Public TCR beta signature analysis indicated the presence of both CMV infection and matching HLA type. Study observations and caveats: The response measured ex vivo was dominated by TCR beta clonotypes (HLA-C-restricted and CMV-specific). Carriers of CMV and the relevant HLA type were discriminated by public TCR beta frequency.

TCRdb reprocessed the reads via MiXCR and lists one record per CDR3 protein. The data show around 100,000 distinct CDR3 sequences, around 9.1% seen once. This clonotype was detected many times. Its antigen is still unknown. The TCR originated in a human donor in good health (CMV status not recorded). Some clones in this sample may be carry-over from other donors' samples. Sequencing was carried out using PBMCs, sequenced either directly or after in vitro stimulation (not recorded which).

CDR3 nucleotide sequence: TGTGCCAGCAGCTTAACTTCGGGGTCCTTGGATACGCAGTATTTT. This sequence encodes CASSLTSGSLDTQYF. The genes are TRBV7-6 and TRBJ2-3; TRBD2 might be the D (5 bases). CDR1 is SGHVS, CDR2 FNYEAQ, per germline. Deletions cut 2 bases from V and 6 bases from J, with 15 bases between. The CDR3 extends over 15 amino acids.